These T cell receptor beta chains were read from a single sample in a study of human T cells and chemical hapten exposure. TCRdb re-analysed the RACE reads in MiXCR, keeping a single row per CDR3 protein. The data contain tens of thousands of distinct CDR3 sequences, roughly 11% of them singletons. Material: whole blood, obtained in connection with sensitization to the hapten diphenylcyclopropenone (DPC). The receptors were sampled from a woman aged 45-59 years with alopecia areata. Some clones in this sample may be carry-over from other donors' samples. The CDR3 runs from the conserved cysteine through the conserved F or W. D genes are given only for firm matches. Part of the rows lack a size; the others show once, few, many or a class for expanded clones.

abundance,v_gene,j_gene,d_gene,CDR3nt,CDR3aa
many,TRBV20-1,TRBJ1-2,NA,TGCAGTGCTGCCCTGGGGGACCTTCCCTATGGCTACACCTTC,CSAALGDLPYGYTF
many,TRBV7-8,TRBJ2-5,NA,TGTGCCAGCATCTCCGAGGGGCCCCGGACCCCAGAGACCCAGTACTTC,CASISEGPRTPETQYF
NA,TRBV5-1,TRBJ2-3,NA,TGCGCCAGCAGCTTGAGTCCCAGGAAAGGCACAGATACGCAGTATTTT,CASSLSPRKGTDTQYF
few,TRBV6-1,TRBJ2-7,NA,TGTGCCAGCAGTGAATTCGGAGGAGCCTCCTACGAGCAGTACTTC,CASSEFGGASYEQYF
NA,TRBV19,TRBJ2-4,NA,TGTGCCAGTAGACCCCAGGGGGGCAGACTAGCCAAAAACATTCAGTACTTC,CASRPQGGRLAKNIQYF
NA,TRBV7-3,TRBJ2-7,NA,TGTGCCAGCAGCTTAAGGTTTCAAACAGGTGACTCCTACGAGCAGTACTTC,CASSLRFQTGDSYEQYF
many,TRBV28,TRBJ1-5,NA,TGTGCCAGCAGTCCAACGATACCAGGGAATCAGCCCCAGCATTTT,CASSPTIPGNQPQHF
many,TRBV5-5,TRBJ2-3,NA,TGTGCCAGCAGCTCCTACCCCGGACAGAGCACAGATACGCAGTATTTT,CASSSYPGQSTDTQYF
NA,TRBV27,TRBJ2-7,NA,TGTGCCAGCAGTCCCCTAGGGGGCGAGCAGTACTTC,CASSPLGGEQYF
many,TRBV12-3/TRBV12-4,TRBJ2-5,NA,TGTGCCAGCAGTCCGCCAGAGGGTGAGACCCAGTACTTC,CASSPPEGETQYF
NA,TRBV4-3,TRBJ1-4,NA,TGCGCCAGCAGCCAAGAGAAGGGCCGAAATGAAAAACTGTTTTTT,CASSQEKGRNEKLFF
many,TRBV2,TRBJ1-2,NA,TGTGCCAGCGTCGACAAAACTACCTATGGCTACACCTTC,CASVDKTTYGYTF
NA,TRBV28,TRBJ2-1,NA,TGTGCCAGCAGGCCGGGGGAACGGAGAGAGCAGTTCTTC,CASRPGERREQFF
NA,TRBV20-1,TRBJ2-4,TRBD2,TGCAGTGCTCCCGGACAGGGACTAGCGACCATAGCCAAAAACATTCAGTACTTC,CSAPGQGLATIAKNIQYF
many,TRBV6-5,TRBJ1-1,NA,TGTGCCAGCAGTTACGGGGGGAACACTGAAGCTTTCTTT,CASSYGGNTEAFF
few,TRBV14,TRBJ2-7,NA,TGTGCCAGCAGCCAATTTATAAACTCGGGGGAGCAGTACTTC,CASSQFINSGEQYF
NA,TRBV6-5,TRBJ1-1,NA,TGTGCCAGCAGTTACTTGGCGGAGGCTTTCTTT,CASSYLAEAFF
NA,TRBV7-2,TRBJ2-7,NA,TGTGCCAGCAGCTTAGCTGTCAGGAGCACACCCTACGAGCAGTACTTC,CASSLAVRSTPYEQYF
few,TRBV28,TRBJ1-2,NA,TGTGCCAGCAGTGGAACACTTACCTGGTATGGCTACACCTTC,CASSGTLTWYGYTF
many,TRBV5-1,TRBJ2-6,TRBD1,TGCGCCAGCAGCTCCGGACAGGGGGCGTCAGTACCCGGGGCCAACGTCCTGACTTTC,CASSSGQGASVPGANVLTF
few,TRBV11-2,TRBJ1-3,NA,TGTGCCAGCAGCTTAGTAGACTCCCGCTCTGGAAACACCATATATTTT,CASSLVDSRSGNTIYF
few,TRBV12-3/TRBV12-4,TRBJ2-7,NA,TGTGCCAGCAGTCCCCGACAGGCCCCCGTGGTTGGGCAGTACTTC,CASSPRQAPVVGQYF
medium-sized,TRBV29-1,TRBJ2-1,NA,TGCAGCGTTGAATATGGATCCCTCGGTGAGCAGTTCTTC,CSVEYGSLGEQFF
many,TRBV27,TRBJ1-6,TRBD1,TGTGCCAGCTACCCGGGACAGAGCTCCTATAATTCACCCCTCCACTTT,CASYPGQSSYNSPLHF